Presented here are 8 T cell receptor beta chains from one specimen sequenced in a study of chemoradiotherapy in HPV16-positive cancers. Sequencing used immunoSEQ multiplex PCR; TCRdb keeps in-frame clones, though not all of them. The repertoire holds tens of thousands of clones, around 78% seen once, with around 2.5% in the top ten. The specimen was obtained from a patient who underwent chemoradiotherapy. The receptors come from a human donor with HPV-associated anogenital cancer.

V usage is TRBV9 and J usage is TRBJ1-3, with D perhaps matching TRBD1 (5 bases). Germline values: CDR1 SGDLS, CDR2 YYNGEE. The CDR3 sequence is 20 residues long. Trimming stripped 0 bases from V and 0 bases from J, with 22 bases between. The CDR3 DNA reads as TGTGCCAGCAGCGTAGCCCTTTTGGGCAGGGAGGGAGTCTCTGGAAACACCATATATTTT. This translates into CASSVALLGREGVSGNTIYF.

In its sample, this clone was seen once. The rearrangement joins TRBV28 to TRBJ2-3, with D unresolved. This CDR3 has 13 amino acids. Trimming stripped 8 bases from V and 1 base from J, with 10 bases between. CDR1 is MDHEN and CDR2 is SYDVKM in the germline V gene. The CDR3 DNA is TGTGCCAGCTACTCAGGTGGCACAGATACGCAGTATTTT. This translates into CASYSGGTDTQYF.

As to this clone: The same CDR3 can be traced to other DNA sequences in this sample. The rearrangement joins TRBV18 to TRBJ1-5, with D unresolved. Between the trimmed V and J ends, which lost 6 bases and 2 bases, there was a span of 8 bases. The CDR3 is 13 amino acids. Germline assignment: CDR1 KGHSH and CDR2 LQKENI. The CDR3 protein is CASSPQGNQPQHF. The CDR3 coding sequence is TGTGCCAGCTCGCCCCAGGGCAATCAGCCCCAGCATTTT.

This clone has a handful of counts. V and J are TRBV2 and TRBJ2-7; D unresolved. The CDR3 has 12 residues. V dropped 1 base and J dropped 3 bases, with 4 bases sitting between them. CDR1 and CDR2 from the germline V gene are SNHLY and FYNNEI. CDR3 nucleotide sequence: TGTGCCAGCAGTGAAGGCGGCTACGAGCAGTACTTC. As protein: CASSEGGYEQYF.

The chain's CDR3 is CASSYQGTVNTEAFF. CDR3 coding DNA: TGTGCCAGCAGTTACCAAGGGACAGTGAACACTGAAGCTTTCTTT. This rearrangement joins TRBV6-5 to TRBJ1-1; 7 positions agree with TRBD1. The CDR3 totals 15 residues. The germline CDR1 and CDR2 sequences are MNHEY and SVGAGI. V shed 2 bases and J 0 bases; nucleotides not matched to a gene: 3.

The gene calls are TRBV7-3 and TRBJ2-2; a weak D match, TRBD1 (6 bases). Trimming cost V 2 bases and J 4 bases, with 14 bases left between them. This CDR3 has 16 amino acids. Germline-derived CDR1 and CDR2 are SGHTA and FQGTGA. CDR3 DNA: TGTGCCAGCAGCTTATTTTCAGGGGCGAGCACCGGGGAGCTGTTTTTT. Amino acids: CASSLFSGASTGELFF.

The rearrangement links TRBV7-8 to TRBJ2-1; 12 bases line up with TRBD2. CDR1 and CDR2 (germline): SGHVS, FQNEAQ. This CDR3 has 19 amino acids. V lost 0 bases, J lost 0 bases, and 6 bases stayed unmatched. Here the CDR3 DNA reads TGTGCCAGCAGCTTAGCGGCGCTAGCGGGAGGGAGCTCCTACAATGAGCAGTTCTTC. It translates to CASSLAALAGGSSYNEQFF.

This chain connects TRBV18 to TRBJ1-4, with TRBD1 identical over 8 bases. V shed 0 bases, J shed 5 bases, and the junction held 8 bases outside the gene matches. Per the germline V gene, CDR1 is KGHSH and CDR2 is LQKENI. The CDR3 runs 17 residues. Here the CDR3 DNA reads TGTGCCAGCTCACCACCGAGTTCACAGGGGGAGAATGAAAAACTGTTTTTT. Translating gives CASSPPSSQGENEKLFF.